The 7 T cell receptor beta chains below all came from one sample that was sequenced in a study of T-cell memory formation after mild COVID-19 (dated by TCRdb to about 2021). Library method: 5' RACE. Reads for this sample came from an Illumina NovaSeq 6000. TCRdb handled the public reads itself, with Q25 trimming in fastp and clone calling in MiXCR, and kept productive beta chains. Identical CDR3 protein sequences are pooled into one entry, listed with their most common genes and DNA. A total of some 40,000 distinct CDR3 sequences appear in this sample, less than 7.5% of them only once. The ten largest clones represent around 1.5% of the sample. Sequenced: PBMCs or a T cell subset sorted from them (not recorded which). These receptors were obtained from a man between 18 and 29 years old who had mild COVID-19 (a few samples of this study predate the infection). The sample titles of this study are shuffled in the database, so cell type and time point are left out; the donor was told from shared clones.

The chain joins TRBV2 to TRBJ2-7; 12 bases are a match to TRBD2. The CDR3 consists of 15 residues. Losses at the gene ends were 6 bases for V and 0 bases for J; bases not matched to a gene: 3. Germline assignment: CDR1 SNHLY and CDR2 FYNNEI. The CDR3 is CASRKTSGGSYEQYF. CDR3 DNA: TGTGCCAGCAGGAAGACTAGCGGGGGCTCCTACGAGCAGTACTTC.

V and J are TRBV12-3 or TRBV12-4 and TRBJ2-7; possible D gene TRBD2, 7 bases. Trimming removed 6 bases from V and 5 bases from J, with 20 bases in between. This CDR3 has 15 residues. DNA of the CDR3: TGTGCCAGCAGCCCTACTAAGGGGGGGAGGAACGAGCAGTACTTC. This gives the protein CASSPTKGGRNEQYF.

In its sample, this clonotype was seen a few times. The chain joins TRBV6-5 to TRBJ1-2; 7 bases map to TRBD1. The CDR3 covers 16 residues. CDR1 is MNHEY and CDR2 is SVGAGI in the germline V gene. Trimming removed 5 bases from V and 4 bases from J; junction bases left unmatched: 13. CDR3 in DNA: TGTGCCAGCAGTAGACAGGGAAAATCATCTTCCTATGGCTACACCTTC. This translates into CASSRQGKSSSYGYTF.

The rearrangement uses TRBV6-5 and TRBJ2-7, with 7 bases that match TRBD1. This CDR3 is 12 amino acids long. J lost 12 bases, V lost 6 bases, and 11 bases had no gene match. Germline CDR1 and CDR2: MNHEY and SVGAGI. CDR3 protein: CASRRRDSASYF. DNA for the CDR3: TGTGCCAGCAGACGCCGGGACAGTGCCTCGTACTTC.

V and J are TRBV27 and TRBJ2-7; TRBD1 is a possible D gene (6 bases). Trimming shortened V by 2 bases and J by 2 bases, and 7 bases separated the two germline ends. This CDR3 is 13 amino acids long. Germline CDR1 reads MNHEY; CDR2 reads SMNVEV (reference sequence). The CDR3 sequence is CASSLKGAYEQYF. The CDR3 bases are TGTGCCAGCAGTTTAAAGGGGGCCTACGAGCAGTACTTC.

The chain couples TRBV6-2 or TRBV6-3 to TRBJ2-7; D possibly corresponds to TRBD2 (6 bases). The CDR3 totals 14 residues. Germline CDR1 reads MNHEY; CDR2 reads SVGEGT. Trimming took 5 bases from V and 1 from J, leaving 12 bases between them. The CDR3 reads CASSGRLGSYEQYV. CDR3 in DNA: TGTGCCAGCAGTGGGAGGTTAGGATCCTACGAGCAGTACGTC.

Here the CDR3 DNA reads TGTGCCACCTCGGCACCCACAGGGATTCTACACAATGAGCAGTTCTTC. Protein: CATSAPTGILHNEQFF. The genes are TRBV7-2 and TRBJ2-1; D possibly corresponds to TRBD1 (6 bases). With 10 bases removed from V and 5 bases from J, the gap between germline ends came to 24 bases. The CDR3 loop spans 16 amino acids. CDR1 is SGHTA, CDR2 FQGNSA, per germline.